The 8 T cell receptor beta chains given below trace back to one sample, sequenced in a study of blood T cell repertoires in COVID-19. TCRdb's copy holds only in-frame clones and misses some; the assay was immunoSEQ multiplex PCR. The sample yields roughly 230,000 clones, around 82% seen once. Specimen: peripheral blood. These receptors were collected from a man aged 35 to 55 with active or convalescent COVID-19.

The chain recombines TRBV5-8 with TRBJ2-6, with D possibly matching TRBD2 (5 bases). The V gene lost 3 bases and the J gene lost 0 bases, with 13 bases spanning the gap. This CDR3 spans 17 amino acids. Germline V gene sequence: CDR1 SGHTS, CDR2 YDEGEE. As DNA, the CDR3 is TGTGCCAGCAGCTGGCGCGGGTCCGACTCTGGGGCCAACGTCCTGACTTTC. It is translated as CASSWRGSDSGANVLTF. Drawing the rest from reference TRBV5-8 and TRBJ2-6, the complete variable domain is EAGVTQSPTHLIKTRGQQATLRCSPISGHTSVYWYQQALGLGLQFLLWYDEGEERNRGNFPPRFSGRQFPNYSSELNVNALELEDSALYLCASSWRGSDSGANVLTFGAGSRLTVL.

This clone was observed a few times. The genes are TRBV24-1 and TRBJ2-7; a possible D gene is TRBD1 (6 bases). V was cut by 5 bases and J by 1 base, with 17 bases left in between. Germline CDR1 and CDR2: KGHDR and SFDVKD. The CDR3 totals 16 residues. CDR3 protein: CATSGRGKGGSYEQYF. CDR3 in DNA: TGTGCCACCAGTGGTAGAGGGAAAGGGGGTTCCTACGAGCAGTACTTC.

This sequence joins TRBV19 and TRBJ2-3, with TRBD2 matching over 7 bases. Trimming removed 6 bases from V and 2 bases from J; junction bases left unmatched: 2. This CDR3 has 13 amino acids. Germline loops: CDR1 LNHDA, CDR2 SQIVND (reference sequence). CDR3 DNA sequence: TGTGCCAGTAGCCTAGCGGCCACAGATACGCAGTATTTT. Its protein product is CASSLAATDTQYF.

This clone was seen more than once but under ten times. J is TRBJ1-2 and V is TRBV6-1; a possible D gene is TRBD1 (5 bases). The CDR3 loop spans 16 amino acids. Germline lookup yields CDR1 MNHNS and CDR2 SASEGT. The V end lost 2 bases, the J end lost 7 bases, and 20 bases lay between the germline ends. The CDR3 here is CASSENYGRTWRGYTF. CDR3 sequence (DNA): TGTGCCAGCAGTGAAAATTATGGCAGGACATGGCGTGGCTACACCTTC.

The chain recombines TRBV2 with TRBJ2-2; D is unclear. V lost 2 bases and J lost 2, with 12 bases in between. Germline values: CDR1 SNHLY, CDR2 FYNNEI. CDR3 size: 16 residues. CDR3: CASSERLPINTGELFF. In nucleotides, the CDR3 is TGTGCCAGCAGTGAACGTCTACCAATAAACACCGGGGAGCTGTTTTTT.

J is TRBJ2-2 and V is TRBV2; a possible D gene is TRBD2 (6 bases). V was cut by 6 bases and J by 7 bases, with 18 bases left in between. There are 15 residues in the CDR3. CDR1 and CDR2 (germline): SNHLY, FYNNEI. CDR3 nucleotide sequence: TGTGCCAGCAGACCGACAGATACCGGGAGCGGGGAGCTGTTTTTT. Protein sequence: CASRPTDTGSGELFF.

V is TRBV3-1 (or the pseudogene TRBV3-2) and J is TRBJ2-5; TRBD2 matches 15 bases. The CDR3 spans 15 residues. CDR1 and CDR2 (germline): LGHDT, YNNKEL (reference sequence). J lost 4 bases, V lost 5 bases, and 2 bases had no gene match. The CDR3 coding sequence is TGTGCCAGCAGCGCGGGACTAGCGGGAGGAGAGACCCAGTACTTC. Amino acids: CASSAGLAGGETQYF.

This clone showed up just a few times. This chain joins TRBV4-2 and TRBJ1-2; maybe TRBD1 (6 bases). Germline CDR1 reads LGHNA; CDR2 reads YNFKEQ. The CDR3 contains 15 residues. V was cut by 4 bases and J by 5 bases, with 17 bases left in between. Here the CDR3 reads CASSPESTGEYGYTF. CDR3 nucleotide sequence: TGTGCCAGCAGCCCGGAGTCGACAGGAGAGTATGGCTACACCTTC.